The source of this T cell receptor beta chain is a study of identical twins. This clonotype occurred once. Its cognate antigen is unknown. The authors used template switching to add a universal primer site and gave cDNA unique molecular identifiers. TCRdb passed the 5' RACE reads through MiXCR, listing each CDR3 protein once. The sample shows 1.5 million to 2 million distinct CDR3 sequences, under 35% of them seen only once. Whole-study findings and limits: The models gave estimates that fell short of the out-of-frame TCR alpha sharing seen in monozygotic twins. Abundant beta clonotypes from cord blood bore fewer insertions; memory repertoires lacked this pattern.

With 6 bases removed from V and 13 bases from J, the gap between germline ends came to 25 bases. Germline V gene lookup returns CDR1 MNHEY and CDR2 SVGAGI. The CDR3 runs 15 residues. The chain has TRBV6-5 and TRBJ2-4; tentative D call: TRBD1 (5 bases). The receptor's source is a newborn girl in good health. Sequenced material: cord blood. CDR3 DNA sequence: TGTGCCAGCAGCCTCCAGGGCGTCTCCTACAATGAGCAGTACTTC. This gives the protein CASSLQGVSYNEQYF.